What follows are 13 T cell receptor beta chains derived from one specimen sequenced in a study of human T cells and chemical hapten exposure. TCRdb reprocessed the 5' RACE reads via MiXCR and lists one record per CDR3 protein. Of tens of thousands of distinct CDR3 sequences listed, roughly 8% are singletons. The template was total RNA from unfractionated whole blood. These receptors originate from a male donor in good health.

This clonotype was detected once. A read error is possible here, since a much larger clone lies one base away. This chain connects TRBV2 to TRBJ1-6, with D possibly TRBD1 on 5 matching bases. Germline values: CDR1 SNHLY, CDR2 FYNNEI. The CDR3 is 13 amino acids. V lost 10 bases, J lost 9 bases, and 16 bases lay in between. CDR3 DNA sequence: TGTGCCATCATGGGGGGGACGAGTTCACCCCTCCACTTT. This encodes CAIMGGTSSPLHF. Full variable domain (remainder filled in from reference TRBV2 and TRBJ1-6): EPEVTQTPSHQVTQMGQEVILRCVPISNHLYFYWYRQILGQKVEFLVSFYNNEISEKSEIFDDQFSVERPDGSNFTLKIRSTKLEDSAMYFCAIMGGTSSPLHFGNGTRLTVT.

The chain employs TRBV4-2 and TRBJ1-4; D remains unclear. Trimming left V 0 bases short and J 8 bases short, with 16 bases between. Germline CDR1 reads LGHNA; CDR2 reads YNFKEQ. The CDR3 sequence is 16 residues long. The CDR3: CASSQDSLLGGEKLFF. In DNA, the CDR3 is TGTGCCAGCAGCCAAGATTCCCTTTTAGGCGGAGAAAAACTGTTTTTT.

Written as DNA, the CDR3 is TGTGCCAGCAGCAAATCTAGCGGGAGAATAACCGGGGAGCTGTTTTTT. Translation gives CASSKSSGRITGELFF. The chain carries TRBV3-1 and TRBJ2-2, with 10 bases that match TRBD2. Germline-derived CDR1 and CDR2 are LGHDT and YNNKEL (reference sequence). V lost 5 bases to trimming and J lost 5 bases; unmatched junction nucleotides: 8. CDR3 length equals 16 residues.

DNA of the CDR3: TGCGCCAGCAGTATACAGGGTATTACTGAAGCTTTCTTT. It codes for CASSIQGITEAFF. This rearrangement joins TRBV10-2 to TRBJ1-1; TRBD1 is a possible D gene (6 bases). This CDR3 spans 13 amino acids. The germline gives CDR1 WSHSY, CDR2 SAAADI. Trimming removed 5 bases at V and 5 bases at J, with 12 bases between.

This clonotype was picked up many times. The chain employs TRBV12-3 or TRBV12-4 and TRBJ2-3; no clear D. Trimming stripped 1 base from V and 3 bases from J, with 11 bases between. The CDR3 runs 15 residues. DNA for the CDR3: TGTGCCAGCAGTTTAGGGGTGGTGAGGACAGATACGCAGTATTTT. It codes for CASSLGVVRTDTQYF.

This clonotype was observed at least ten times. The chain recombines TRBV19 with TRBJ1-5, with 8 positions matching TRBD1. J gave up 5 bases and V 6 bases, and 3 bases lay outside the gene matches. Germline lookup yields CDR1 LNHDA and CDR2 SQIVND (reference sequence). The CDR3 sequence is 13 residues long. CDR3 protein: CASRQGGDQPQHF. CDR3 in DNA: TGTGCCAGTAGACAGGGGGGCGATCAGCCCCAGCATTTT.

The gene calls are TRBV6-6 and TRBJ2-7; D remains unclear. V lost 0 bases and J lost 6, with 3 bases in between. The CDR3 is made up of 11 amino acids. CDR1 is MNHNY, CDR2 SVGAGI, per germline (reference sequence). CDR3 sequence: CASSYSREQYF. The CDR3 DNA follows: TGTGCCAGCAGTTACTCACGCGAGCAGTACTTC.

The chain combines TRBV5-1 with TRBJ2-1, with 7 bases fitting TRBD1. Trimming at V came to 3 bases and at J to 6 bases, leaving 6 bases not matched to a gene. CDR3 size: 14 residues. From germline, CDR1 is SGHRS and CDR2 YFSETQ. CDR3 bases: TGCGCCAGCAGCTCGACAGGGATTAGCAATGAGCAGTTCTTC. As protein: CASSSTGISNEQFF.

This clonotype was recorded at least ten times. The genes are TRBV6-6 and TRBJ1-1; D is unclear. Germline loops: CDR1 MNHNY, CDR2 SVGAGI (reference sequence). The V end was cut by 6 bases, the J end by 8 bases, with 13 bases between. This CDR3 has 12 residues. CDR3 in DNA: TGTGCCAGCAGACGACCACCGTTCGAAGCTTTCTTT. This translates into CASRRPPFEAFF.

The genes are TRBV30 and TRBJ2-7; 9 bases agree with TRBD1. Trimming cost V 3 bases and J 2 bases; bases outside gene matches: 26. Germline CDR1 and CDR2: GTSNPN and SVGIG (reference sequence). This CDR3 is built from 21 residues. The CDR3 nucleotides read TGTGCCTGGAGCCCAGAGGGACAGGGAACCATTCTGACCGGGGACACCTACGAGCAGTACTTC. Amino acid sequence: CAWSPEGQGTILTGDTYEQYF.

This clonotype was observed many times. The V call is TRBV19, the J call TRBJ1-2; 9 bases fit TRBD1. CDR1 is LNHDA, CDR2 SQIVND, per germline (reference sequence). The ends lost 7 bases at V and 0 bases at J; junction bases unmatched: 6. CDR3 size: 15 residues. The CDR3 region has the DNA TGTGCCAGTAATGTTGGACAGGGGTCTAACTATGGCTACACCTTC. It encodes CASNVGQGSNYGYTF.

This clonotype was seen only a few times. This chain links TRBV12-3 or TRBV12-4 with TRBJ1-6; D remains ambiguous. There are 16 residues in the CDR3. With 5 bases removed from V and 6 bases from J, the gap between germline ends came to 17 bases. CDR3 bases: TGTGCCAGCAGTCCGAAGGAGGCCCCGTCTAATTCACCCCTCCACTTT. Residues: CASSPKEAPSNSPLHF.

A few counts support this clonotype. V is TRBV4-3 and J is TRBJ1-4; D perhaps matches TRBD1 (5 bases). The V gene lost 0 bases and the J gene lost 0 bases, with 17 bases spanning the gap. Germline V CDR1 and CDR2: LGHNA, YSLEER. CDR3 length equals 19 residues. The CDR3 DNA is TGCGCCAGCAGCCAAGATGTCACCGGGACTGCTGCAACTAATGAAAAACTGTTTTTT. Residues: CASSQDVTGTAATNEKLFF.